Listed below are T cell receptor beta chains from one sample, sequenced in a study of control samples from healthy donors and cancer patients. The protocol was immunoSEQ multiplex PCR, while the TCRdb copy is restricted to in-frame clones and leaves out a portion. Of 130,000 to 150,000 clones in the sample, roughly 89% were seen once. Sequenced sample: blood. Receptors were obtained from a man aged 25 to 40 in good health. The conserved cysteine and the conserved F or W are not part of the CDR3 here.

V gene	CDR3 protein
TRBV7-2	ASSLNPRVSPLRNQPQH
TRBV12-3/TRBV12-4	ASSPPALETQY
TRBV30	AWRNSLLQETQY
TRBV5-6	ASSSRDRGPFVYGYT
TRBV5-5	ASSLRGVGEKLF
TRBV9	ASSGRDSRQPQH
TRBV5-1	ASSYVVTVDEKLF
TRBV4-3	ASSQGRTGDYGYT
TRBV6-2/TRBV6-3	ASSYVAGGNQPQH
TRBV29-1	SVVDQRGGYEQY
TRBV6-1	ASSEIVAGGGTDTQY
TRBV2	AKEIAGGLGNEQF
TRBV24-1	ATSERTGGTGELF
TRBV11-3	ASSLGGTDTQY
TRBV24-1	ATSAGGQLQETQY
TRBV7-2	ASTGQGAYEQY
TRBV7-2	ASSPMGLAGYEQY
TRBV27	ASSYRPSGNTIY
TRBV3-1/TRBV3-2	ASSHLGQGGGEKLF
TRBV5-1	ASSLQTGTGYNEQF
TRBV24-1	ATSDVSVNYEQF
TRBV27	ASSWVDSNEKLF
TRBV9	ASKLGDDNSPLH
TRBV6-5	ASSLAGITDTQY
TRBV27	ASSLGGVDTGELF
TRBV5-6	ASSLGTDMNTEAF
TRBV3-1/TRBV3-2	ASSQANSGRAADTQY
TRBV4-3	ASSPGQRIKSGANVLT
TRBV5-4	ASTPGEGRTTDTQY
TRBV12-5	ASGPAAEAYNEQF
TRBV6-5	ASRPPGRSGNTIY
TRBV4-3	ASSPMGGGRRSDTQY
TRBV9	ASSHPTSGGPGEQF
TRBV24-1	ATSEEQGTTDTQY
TRBV7-6	ASSFRDTIRPDTQY
TRBV13	ASSLGGEYNEQF
TRBV27	ASSQWARANEKLF
TRBV5-6	ASSSPPGLPSSYEQY
TRBV18	ASSPGTSGTTQY
TRBV12-3/TRBV12-4	ASSSQDTQY
TRBV7-3	ASSIGGRADTQY
TRBV7-9	ASSSSRVRGGEQY
TRBV3-1/TRBV3-2	ASSQDFQGDEKLF
TRBV19	ASNQQGRGQPQH
TRBV7-3	ASSLDSSYEQY
TRBV2	ASSEARGIGLNQPQH
TRBV2	ATKTESKGTGELF
TRBV24-1	ATSDRPGLAGGAYNEQF
TRBV18	ASSPYTGGTEAF
TRBV19	ASSTGLSYEQY
TRBV7-3	ASSLGSFSYNEQF
TRBV27	ASFTPGTGNQPQH
TRBV11-1	ASSLWGNTEAF
TRBV19	ASRAGTGGAYEQY
TRBV18	ASSSTSGPLYEQY
TRBV29-1	SGHRGRTGELF
TRBV2	ASNRGQGYEQY
TRBV7-8	ASSFRVQETQY
TRBV15	ATSRLGGADTQY
TRBV6-2/TRBV6-3	ASSWDSISYEQY